One sample yielded the 2 T cell receptor beta chains listed below, sequenced in a study of CD8+ T cells in alopecia areata. RNA was isolated and reverse transcribed to cDNA, the sequencing template. Here immunoSEQ multiplex PCR was the method, and the copy in TCRdb shows in-frame clones only, minus some. The sample carries about 180,000 clones, over 50% recorded once. Sequences were derived from CD4+ T cells sorted from blood, sampled at week 0. These receptor sequences come from a human donor with alopecia areata.

This clone was observed many times. The V gene is TRBV28, the J gene TRBJ2-7; 12 bases are a match to TRBD2. After removal of 9 bases from V and 9 bases from J, the junction contained 6 bases not matched to a gene. CDR3 length: 12 amino acids. Per germline, CDR1 MDHEN and CDR2 SYDVKM. The CDR3, as DNA: TGTGCCAGACCTAGCGGGGGGGCCGGGCAGTACTTC. Residues: CARPSGGAGQYF. The complete variable domain, with remaining parts taken from reference TRBV28 and TRBJ2-7, reads DVKVTQSSRYLVKRTGEKVFLECVQDMDHENMFWYRQDPGLGLRLIYFSYDVKMKEKGDIPEGYSVSREKKERFSLILESASTNQTSMYLCARPSGGAGQYFGPGTRLTVT.

This clone was detected a few times. The chain couples TRBV2 to TRBJ1-5, with D unclear. Germline V lookup: CDR1 SNHLY, CDR2 FYNNEI. V dropped 4 bases and J dropped 4 bases, with 5 bases sitting between them. The CDR3 is 12 amino acids. CDR3 amino acids: CASSVSNQPQHF. DNA for the CDR3: TGTGCCAGCAGTGTCAGTAATCAGCCCCAGCATTTT.